This TCR beta chain was sequenced for a study of cytomegalovirus exposure and HLA in healthy donors. General study results and limits: A few of the chains that were CMV-associated were confirmed in vitro to be specific for CMV antigens. A link between a missense DCLRE1C variant and TCR beta V- and J-gene trimming emerged from a later analysis.

CDR1 and CDR2 (germline): MNHNY, SVGAGI (reference sequence). The CDR3 has 13 amino acids. V lost 11 bases and J lost 3, with 17 bases in between. PCR was performed using 60 Vbeta and 13 Jbeta primers. Produced via immunoSEQ multiplex PCR; TCRdb's table is partial and in-frame only. The sample records some 98,000 clones, about 70% being singletons. Concerning this clone itself: Its antigen is not known.

The sample consisted of PBMCs. The chain couples TRBV6-6 to TRBJ2-7, with D possibly TRBD2 on 6 matching bases. The clonotype comes from a human donor in good health. CDR3 amino acids: CASGDWILYEQYF. CDR3 bases: TGTGCCTCCGGGGACTGGATACTCTACGAGCAGTACTTC.